These T cell receptor beta chains were read from a single sample in a study of PD-1 blockade in classical Hodgkin lymphoma. This table comes from immunoSEQ multiplex PCR, and its TCRdb copy is limited to in-frame clones, with some not included. This repertoire shows about 40,000 clones, about 72% found once; its top ten account for less than 4%. The material sequenced was peripheral blood mononuclear cells (PBMCs), taken at baseline. These receptors were obtained from a human donor with classical Hodgkin lymphoma. CDR3s include the opening cysteine and the closing phenylalanine or tryptophan. Each record gives: D gene, clone size, V gene, J gene, CDR3 protein, CDR3 DNA. D genes are given only for firm matches. Clone size is given for some rows only: seen once, a few or many times, or a class if the clone is expanded.

TRBD1	few	TRBV6-5	TRBJ1-1	CASYPRQGSEAFF	TGTGCCTCCTACCCGCGACAGGGCTCTGAAGCTTTCTTT
-	-	TRBV27	TRBJ2-5	CASSPITGQTQYF	TGTGCCAGCAGCCCAATAACAGGGCAGACCCAGTACTTC
-	-	TRBV9	TRBJ1-3	CASSSSRTSSGNTIYF	TGTGCCAGCTCGTCCAGCAGGACTAGCTCTGGAAACACCATATATTTT
TRBD2	-	TRBV9	TRBJ2-5	CASGASGSGETQYF	TGTGCCAGCGGGGCTAGCGGGAGCGGAGAGACCCAGTACTTC
-	-	TRBV2	TRBJ2-7	CASSAQGGIYEQYF	TGTGCCAGCAGTGCCCAGGGGGGGATCTACGAGCAGTACTTC
-	-	TRBV7-9	TRBJ2-7	CASSLGVYEQYF	TGTGCCAGCAGCTTAGGAGTCTACGAGCAGTACTTC
-	once	TRBV4-1	TRBJ2-7	CASSLQRGAEYEQYF	TGCGCCAGCAGCTTGCAACGGGGAGCCGAGTACGAGCAGTACTTC
TRBD1	-	TRBV4-3	TRBJ1-2	CASSRRTGENYGYTF	TGCGCCAGCAGCAGAAGGACAGGGGAGAACTATGGCTACACCTTC
-	-	TRBV7-3	TRBJ1-4	CASSLGGWTNEKLFF	TGTGCCAGCAGCTTAGGAGGGTGGACTAATGAAAAACTGTTTTTT
TRBD1	once	TRBV28	TRBJ1-1	CASSFLTGAFEAFF	TGTGCCAGCAGTTTCCTTACAGGGGCATTTGAAGCTTTCTTT
TRBD2	few	TRBV30	TRBJ2-7	CAWSVAGEREQYF	TGTGCCTGGAGTGTCGCGGGAGAGAGAGAGCAGTACTTC
-	few	TRBV19	TRBJ1-1	CASRILGDTEAFF	TGTGCCAGTAGGATCCTGGGGGACACTGAAGCTTTCTTT
-	-	TRBV19	TRBJ1-2	CASSIGKNGYTF	TGTGCCAGTAGTATTGGCAAGAATGGCTACACCTTC
TRBD1	-	TRBV6-5	TRBJ2-3	CATNRDSVDTQYF	TGTGCCACCAACCGGGACAGCGTAGATACGCAGTATTTT
-	-	TRBV5-5	TRBJ2-7	CASSLTVSEQYF	TGTGCCAGCAGCTTGACGGTATCCGAGCAGTACTTC
-	-	TRBV19	TRBJ2-7	CASSTGALGYEQYF	TGTGCCAGTAGTACAGGGGCCCTAGGGTACGAGCAGTACTTC
TRBD1	-	TRBV6-6	TRBJ1-2	CASSSIDRGGYGYTF	TGTGCCAGCAGCTCCATCGACAGGGGAGGCTATGGCTACACCTTC
-	-	TRBV7-6	TRBJ2-7	CASSYRLGSYEQYF	TGTGCCAGCAGCTACCGCCTCGGCTCCTACGAGCAGTACTTC
-	-	TRBV5-5	TRBJ2-2	CASSSGGAGELFF	TGTGCCAGCAGCTCAGGAGGCGCCGGGGAGCTGTTTTTT
TRBD1	-	TRBV6-5	TRBJ2-2	CASSWTGTNTGELFF	TGTGCCAGCAGTTGGACAGGGACGAACACCGGGGAGCTGTTTTTT
TRBD1	-	TRBV7-3	TRBJ1-2	CASSPARDRGRTF	TGTGCCAGCAGCCCAGCCCGGGACAGGGGACGCACCTTC
-	-	TRBV18	TRBJ2-3	CASSPAGRSDTQYF	TGTGCCAGCTCACCGGCGGGCCGCTCAGATACGCAGTATTTT
-	-	TRBV30	TRBJ1-2	CAWSTVIRELYGYTF	TGTGCCTGGAGCACCGTCATCAGGGAACTCTATGGCTACACCTTC
TRBD1	once	TRBV5-1	TRBJ1-4	CASSLRQGGDEKLFF	TGCGCCAGCAGCTTGAGACAGGGGGGAGATGAAAAACTGTTTTTT
-	once	TRBV7-9	TRBJ2-7	CASSLGAERVDEQYF	TGTGCCAGCAGCTTAGGAGCGGAAAGGGTCGACGAGCAGTACTTC
-	-	TRBV5-1	TRBJ1-1	CASSLGGGRTTEAFF	TGCGCCAGCAGCTTGGGTGGGGGCCGGACCACTGAAGCTTTCTTT
TRBD2	-	TRBV19	TRBJ2-7	CASSWGSGSYEQYF	TGTGCCAGTTCCTGGGGTAGCGGGAGCTACGAGCAGTACTTC
TRBD1	-	TRBV28	TRBJ2-7	CASSPGQSSYEQYF	TGTGCCAGCAGCCCGGGACAGAGCTCCTACGAGCAGTACTTC
-	few	TRBV27	TRBJ2-7	CASTRREPSYEQYF	TGTGCCAGCACAAGACGGGAGCCTTCATACGAGCAGTACTTC
-	-	TRBV28	TRBJ2-5	CATAVGETQYF	TGTGCCACCGCAGTTGGGGAGACCCAGTACTTC
TRBD2	-	TRBV28	TRBJ2-1	CASSLETSGRRGQFF	TGTGCCAGCAGTTTAGAGACTAGCGGGAGGCGCGGGCAGTTCTTC
-	once	TRBV25-1	TRBJ2-7	CASSEPHGTSEQYF	TGTGCCAGCAGTGAACCCCATGGGACTTCCGAGCAGTACTTC
TRBD1	-	TRBV4-3	TRBJ1-6	CASSRGTDNSPLHF	TGCGCCAGCAGCCGGGGGACAGACAATTCACCCCTCCACTTT
TRBD2	few	TRBV2	TRBJ2-3	CASSGEGGRGTDTQYF	TGTGCCAGCAGCGGTGAAGGCGGGAGGGGCACAGATACGCAGTATTTT
-	-	TRBV11-2	TRBJ1-2	CASSLGRVYSGYTF	TGTGCCAGCAGCTTGGGGCGCGTGTACTCTGGCTACACCTTC
-	-	TRBV6-1	TRBJ1-5	CASSVHQYQPQHF	TGTGCCAGCAGTGTTCATCAATATCAGCCCCAGCATTTT
TRBD2	-	TRBV2	TRBJ2-5	CASSEAGFAGETQYF	TGTGCCAGCAGCGAAGCGGGGTTCGCCGGGGAGACCCAGTACTTC
-	-	TRBV6-1	TRBJ2-7	CASSERTYEQYF	TGTGCCAGCAGTGAAAGGACATACGAGCAGTACTTC
TRBD2	-	TRBV6-1	TRBJ2-3	CASSEILAGGTDTQYF	TGTGCCAGCAGTGAGATACTAGCGGGAGGGACAGATACGCAGTATTTT
TRBD2	-	TRBV6-5	TRBJ2-1	CASRRSGGALNEQFF	TGTGCCAGCAGGAGGAGCGGGGGGGCCCTCAATGAGCAGTTCTTC
-	-	TRBV25-1	TRBJ2-4	CASSVGGLGGKNIQYF	TGTGCCAGCAGTGTCGGAGGGCTGGGAGGCAAAAACATTCAGTACTTC
-	-	TRBV28	TRBJ2-3	CASSFFSTDTQYF	TGTGCCAGCAGTTTTTTTAGCACAGATACGCAGTATTTT
TRBD1	-	TRBV6-6	TRBJ1-5	CASSPPGTAGSQPQHF	TGTGCCAGCAGTCCCCCCGGGACAGCCGGTTCTCAGCCCCAGCATTTT
-	-	TRBV29-1	TRBJ1-1	CSVEFYEAFF	TGCAGCGTTGAATTTTATGAAGCTTTCTTT
-	-	TRBV19	TRBJ2-3	CASTLGQGQTDTQYF	TGTGCCAGTACCCTAGGGCAGGGGCAGACAGATACGCAGTATTTT
-	few	TRBV7-8	TRBJ1-1	CASSLGSEAFF	TGTGCCAGCAGCTTAGGCAGTGAAGCTTTCTTT
TRBD2	-	TRBV18	TRBJ2-1	CASSPPGLAGGNEQFF	TGTGCCAGCTCACCACCCGGACTAGCGGGGGGCAATGAGCAGTTCTTC
TRBD2	few	TRBV9	TRBJ2-3	CASSPRVAGAPDTQYF	TGTGCCAGCAGCCCGCGGGTGGCGGGAGCCCCAGATACGCAGTATTTT
-	once	TRBV7-3	TRBJ2-1	CASSLFRSADLGEQFF	TGTGCCAGCAGCTTGTTTCGTTCCGCAGACTTAGGAGAGCAGTTCTTC
TRBD1	once	TRBV9	TRBJ2-2	CASSARTGTGDTGELFF	TGTGCCAGCAGCGCGAGAACCGGGACAGGGGACACCGGGGAGCTGTTTTTT
TRBD2	-	TRBV7-6	TRBJ2-7	CASSLVSSGGYEQYF	TGTGCCAGCAGCTTAGTTTCTAGCGGGGGCTACGAGCAGTACTTC
-	once	TRBV19	TRBJ2-7	CASSITPGYEQYF	TGTGCCAGTAGTATAACCCCGGGATACGAGCAGTACTTC
TRBD1	-	TRBV9	TRBJ1-1	CASSPIGQGIMNTEAFF	TGTGCCAGCAGCCCAATTGGACAGGGGATCATGAACACTGAAGCTTTCTTT